This entry is about one TCR beta chain. No antigen is known for it. The sample contains more than one DNA sequence encoding this CDR3. This entry belongs to a study of shared clonotypes between healthy human individuals. In the study overall: Each donor's CD8 memory used one plate, CD8 naive two, each CD4 subset three.

Notes on the study in general: Compared with memory subsets, naive subsets generally had larger estimated richness.

Method: immunoSEQ multiplex PCR; TCRdb's copy keeps in-frame clones and lacks some. The sample has over a million clones, roughly 96% seen once. The CDR3 loop spans 15 amino acids. V shed 0 bases and J shed 1 base, with 10 bases lying between them. The V gene's germline CDR1 is SGHRS and CDR2 YFSETQ. This receptor was taken from a man aged 25-45 years in good health. Sequenced: naive CD4+ T cells sorted from blood. Described subset: CD45RA+ positively selected. The rearrangement links TRBV5-1 to TRBJ1-1; D unclear. The CDR3 nucleotides are TGCGCCAGCAGCTTGGACCGCGCGACGAACACTGAAGCTTTCTTT. As protein: CASSLDRATNTEAFF.